These T cell receptor beta chains were read from a single sample in a study of blood T cell repertoires in COVID-19. Generated by immunoSEQ multiplex PCR, the TCRdb table keeps only in-frame clones and is missing some. The sample lists 200,000 to 300,000 clones; more than 70% were seen once. Sequencing was performed on peripheral blood. Receptors were obtained from an elderly woman with COVID-19, enrolled during active disease. CDR3s include the opening cysteine and the closing phenylalanine or tryptophan. The D gene is left open where the match is weak. Clone size is given for some rows only: seen once, a few or many times, or a class if the clone is expanded.

cdr3_length,v_call,d_call,j_call,clone_size,cdr3_nt,cdr3_aa
12,TRBV3-1/TRBV3-2,.,TRBJ2-7,.,TGTGCCAGCAGCCCGTTCGGGGACGAGCAGTACTTC,CASSPFGDEQYF
15,TRBV9,.,TRBJ2-2,few,TGTGCCAGCAGCCCTTCAATGGGCCCGGCCGGGGAGCTGTTTTTT,CASSPSMGPAGELFF
11,TRBV29-1,TRBD1,TRBJ1-2,once,TGCAGCGTTGGGGGACAGTATGGCTACACCTTC,CSVGGQYGYTF
13,TRBV5-4,TRBD1,TRBJ1-2,.,TGTGCCAGCAGATCGACAGGGAACTATGGCTACACCTTC,CASRSTGNYGYTF
15,TRBV19,.,TRBJ1-2,.,TGTGCCAGTAGCTCAGGAGGAGGCCCTAACTATGGCTACACCTTC,CASSSGGGPNYGYTF
16,TRBV4-1,TRBD2,TRBJ2-3,.,TGCGCCAGCAGCCAAGGACTAGCGGGGAACACAGATACGCAGTATTTT,CASSQGLAGNTDTQYF
12,TRBV12-3/TRBV12-4,.,TRBJ1-5,once,TGTGCCAGCACCAGAACAAATCAGCCCCAGCATTTT,CASTRTNQPQHF
14,TRBV5-8,TRBD1,TRBJ1-5,.,TGTGCCAGCAGCTCTGACAGGGGGTTTCAGCCCCAGCATTTT,CASSSDRGFQPQHF
13,TRBV6-5,.,TRBJ2-7,.,TGTGCCAGCAGGCGGACAGTCAACTACGAGCAGTACTTC,CASRRTVNYEQYF
15,TRBV11-2,.,TRBJ1-6,.,TGTGCCAGCAGCCTGACTTCCGATCCTCATTCACCCCTCCACTTT,CASSLTSDPHSPLHF
13,TRBV3-1/TRBV3-2,.,TRBJ1-5,.,TGTGCCAGCAGCCAAGCCGGGAATCAGCCCCAGCATTTT,CASSQAGNQPQHF
14,TRBV7-9,.,TRBJ1-1,.,TGTGCCAGCAGCTTGGCAGGGGATTTCGCTGAAGCTTTCTTT,CASSLAGDFAEAFF
16,TRBV6-2/TRBV6-3,.,TRBJ1-4,.,TGTGCCAGCAGTTACTCCCTGAGCAGGGAAGGGGAAAAACTGTTTTTT,CASSYSLSREGEKLFF
14,TRBV7-2,.,TRBJ2-2,.,TGTGCCAGCAGCTCCTCAGGTAGCACCGGGGAGCTGTTTTTT,CASSSSGSTGELFF
15,TRBV24-1,.,TRBJ2-3,.,TGTGCCACCAGCCGGGTGGGAGCCAGCACAGATACGCAGTATTTT,CATSRVGASTDTQYF
14,TRBV2,TRBD2,TRBJ2-4,once,TGTGCCAGCAGACTAGCGGGGGCCAAAAACATTCAGTACTTC,CASRLAGAKNIQYF
15,TRBV6-5,TRBD1,TRBJ1-1,.,TGTGCCAGCAGCCGCCGAACAGGGGCGGACACTGAAGCTTTCTTT,CASSRRTGADTEAFF
14,TRBV6-2/TRBV6-3,TRBD1,TRBJ1-2,.,TGTGCCAGCAGTCCCGGGGACAGACCCTATGGCTACACCTTC,CASSPGDRPYGYTF
17,TRBV15,TRBD1,TRBJ1-3,.,TGTGCCACCAGCAGCGGACAGGGCCAGTGGGTCGGAAACACCATATATTTT,CATSSGQGQWVGNTIYF
17,TRBV11-3,TRBD1,TRBJ2-6,.,TGTGCCAGCAGCTCCGGGACAGGCCGATTTGGGGCCAACGTCCTGACTTTC,CASSSGTGRFGANVLTF
16,TRBV19,TRBD1,TRBJ1-1,.,TGTGCCAGTAGACACCGGGACAGGGGCCTGAACACTGAAGCTTTCTTT,CASRHRDRGLNTEAFF
14,TRBV18,TRBD1,TRBJ1-1,few,TGTGCCAGCTCAGGGGACAGAGTAAACACTGAAGCTTTCTTT,CASSGDRVNTEAFF
13,TRBV14,.,TRBJ1-5,.,TGTGCCAGCAGCCAAGGGGGGAGGGAAGCCCAGCATTTT,CASSQGGREAQHF
15,TRBV2,TRBD1,TRBJ1-2,once,TGTGCCAGCAGTGAAGCATCCAGGGGGCGAGTTGGCTACACCTTC,CASSEASRGRVGYTF
19,TRBV9,.,TRBJ1-3,once,TGTGCCAGCAGCTCCCCAAGGGAGTTTGGGTCTACATCCGGAAACACCATATATTTT,CASSSPREFGSTSGNTIYF
14,TRBV2,.,TRBJ1-1,.,TGTGCCAGCAGGATAGGGGCGGCGAACACTGAAGCTTTCTTT,CASRIGAANTEAFF
12,TRBV11-2,.,TRBJ1-1,.,TGTGCCAGCAGCTTAGCCCGCACTGAAGCTTTCTTT,CASSLARTEAFF
15,TRBV11-2,TRBD1,TRBJ1-6,.,TGTGCCAGCAGCCCAAGGACAGGGCCTAATTCACCCCTCCACTTT,CASSPRTGPNSPLHF
13,TRBV18,.,TRBJ1-1,.,TGTGCCAGCTCACCGAATCGGGAAAATGAAGCTTTCTTT,CASSPNRENEAFF
18,TRBV5-6,.,TRBJ1-3,few,TGTGCCAGCAGCTGGAAGGCCCGGGGGTCCTCCTCTGGAAACACCATATATTTT,CASSWKARGSSSGNTIYF
14,TRBV9,.,TRBJ1-6,.,TGTGCCAGCAGCTTTGACAGACCCAATTCACCCCTCCACTTT,CASSFDRPNSPLHF
17,TRBV27,.,TRBJ2-3,.,TGTGCCAGCAGTCAGACACCTCCTCGCTTCAGCACAGATACGCAGTATTTT,CASSQTPPRFSTDTQYF
14,TRBV10-2,TRBD1,TRBJ1-4,once,TGCGCCAGCAGAAAGACAGGGATAGATGAAAAACTGTTTTTT,CASRKTGIDEKLFF
20,TRBV30,TRBD1,TRBJ1-4,.,TGTGCCTGGAGTGGCCTAGACAGGGGGAGAACTCCCCCAACTAATGAAAAACTGTTTTTT,CAWSGLDRGRTPPTNEKLFF
17,TRBV18,TRBD2,TRBJ2-3,.,TGTGCCAGCTCACCTCCCGTAGGAGCGGGGGAGACAGATACGCAGTATTTT,CASSPPVGAGETDTQYF
14,TRBV19,TRBD1,TRBJ1-6,once,TGTGCCAGTTCTCAGGGGGGTACTGGTTCACCCCTCCACTTT,CASSQGGTGSPLHF
16,TRBV3-1/TRBV3-2,TRBD2,TRBJ2-5,.,TGTGCCAGCAGCCACCGATTTGTAGCGGGGATGGAGACCCAGTACTTC,CASSHRFVAGMETQYF
15,TRBV25-1,TRBD1,TRBJ1-1,.,TGTGCCAGCAGCAGACAGGGGGCAATGGACACTGAAGCTTTCTTT,CASSRQGAMDTEAFF
13,TRBV5-1,.,TRBJ2-5,once,TGCGCCAGCAGCTGGAACAGCGGGGAGACCCAGTACTTC,CASSWNSGETQYF
17,TRBV18,.,TRBJ2-3,.,TGTGCCAGCTCACCACCAAGGGGGGACAGTTATGCAGATACGCAGTATTTT,CASSPPRGDSYADTQYF
15,TRBV24-1,TRBD1,TRBJ1-1,.,TGTGCCACCAGTGACTCCGGGACAGGGGGCGGAAGAGCTTTCTTT,CATSDSGTGGGRAFF